This T cell receptor beta chain was recovered during a study of T cells in Graves' hyperthyroidism and ophthalmopathy (dated by TCRdb to 2018 to 2020). As for the study more broadly: Peripheral blood samples were taken at the time of initial diagnosis, prior to any treatment. To identify distinguishing TCR V-J signatures, a discovery cohort of 95 to 100 patients was used, comprising 43 with Graves' ophthalmopathy and approximately 57 with stable Graves' hyperthyroidism. Prospective prediction of ophthalmopathy was tested in an independent validation cohort consisting of about 19 hyperthyroidism patients and around 17 patients who later progressed to ophthalmopathy. The approximately 100 discovery patients were randomly divided into training and test sets at a 7:3 ratio. Thyroid tissue and blood T-cell repertoires from over 5 Graves' hyperthyroidism patients were also compared in the study. Following sampling, methimazole starting at 30 mg daily was given to hyperthyroidism patients, and high-dose intravenous methylprednisolone was given to ophthalmopathy patients. The paper describes TCR Vbeta CDR3 sequencing of fewer than 150 peripheral blood samples, made up of roughly 40 ophthalmopathy patients, some 76 hyperthyroidism patients and roughly 17 progressor patients.

Ophthalmopathy patients had moderately to severely active disease, with a Clinical Activity Score of 3 or more, a NOSPECS grade of 4 or more, and a disease duration of less than 3 months. Any patient with an uncontrolled infection, another autoimmune disease, pregnancy or lactation was excluded. Diagnoses were established on the basis of clinical symptoms, serum thyroxine and TRAb, thyroid ultrasound, and orbital computed tomography. Ficoll-Paque density gradient centrifugation was used to isolate PBMCs from under 11 ml of fresh peripheral blood. Total RNA was extracted with Trizol reagent, and quality was checked on an Agilent 2100 Bioanalyzer. The TCR beta CDR3 regions were amplified from the RNA transcripts. A first-round RT-PCR of the TCR CDR3 used the HTBI primer set with the Qiagen OneStep RT-PCR kit. Libraries were constructed in a second round of multiplex PCR, after which size selection and purification were carried out. Sequencing of the libraries was done on an Illumina HiSeq2000 using paired-end 100 bp reads. The paper's data handling went like this. SOAPnuke was used to process the raw data, with reads discarded if the reads contained adapters or uncalled bases, had a mean Phred below 15, or lacked an exact constant-primer or identifier match. High-quality paired reads were merged with COPE v1.2.5, and unique nucleotide sequences were defined as clonotypes. MiTCR v1.1 was used to align clonotypes to the IMGT TRBV, TRBD and TRBJ reference segments. Analysis was restricted to V-J combinations with a frequency above 0.0001, which covered about 99% of repertoires. A TCS score was defined as the ratio of F50 (clonal expansion) to E x V (chaos), with BLOSUM62-based TCRdist applied between CDR3 peptides within each V-J. Welch's t-statistics and random forest reduced around 510 V-J features to roughly 13, which were used in a naive Bayes classifier (R e1071). The public sequencing data were trimmed at Q25 with fastp and processed into clonotypes with MiXCR by TCRdb, which kept only in-frame beta chains. When rows share a CDR3 protein, they turn into one entry using the most common DNA and genes. The V and J calls reflect TCRdb's pipeline rather than the authors' work. Counted in this sample were nearly 250,000 distinct CDR3 sequences; about 16% of them appeared once. The ten largest account for around 30% of the sample.

This clonotype has ten or more counts. The clone's antigen remains unknown. No base quality information exists; no much larger clone differs at one position. Results the study describes overall, beyond this receptor: A 13 V-J signature model separated ophthalmopathy from stable hyperthyroidism, with 87.88% sensitivity and approximately 81% specificity in cross-validation and 80%/75% in testing. Sample size was not statistically predetermined, and investigators were not blinded to group allocation. Most expanded thyroid clonotypes (frequency above 0.001) were also found in blood, which suggests that blood repertoires may mirror thyroid immune responses. During validation, the model predicted progression to ophthalmopathy a median of about 6.5 months ahead of onset, with 60% to 71% sensitivity and more than 72% specificity.

The TCR sequence derives from a young woman with Graves' ophthalmopathy. The specimen was blood.

The DNA sequence is as follows: TGTGCCAGCAGCCAAGTAACAGGGAACACTGAAGCTTTCTTT. It encodes CASSQVTGNTEAFF. The chain is assembled from TRBV3-1 and TRBJ1-1; the D gene is perhaps TRBD1, on 5 matching bases. Per the germline V gene (reference sequence), LGHDT is the CDR1 and YNNKEL is the CDR2. V and J lose 1 base and 1 base, and a span of 7 bases separates them. The cysteine opens and the phenylalanine closes a CDR3 of 14 amino acids. The kept DNA is CDR3 alone, 42 bases in frame from the first base.